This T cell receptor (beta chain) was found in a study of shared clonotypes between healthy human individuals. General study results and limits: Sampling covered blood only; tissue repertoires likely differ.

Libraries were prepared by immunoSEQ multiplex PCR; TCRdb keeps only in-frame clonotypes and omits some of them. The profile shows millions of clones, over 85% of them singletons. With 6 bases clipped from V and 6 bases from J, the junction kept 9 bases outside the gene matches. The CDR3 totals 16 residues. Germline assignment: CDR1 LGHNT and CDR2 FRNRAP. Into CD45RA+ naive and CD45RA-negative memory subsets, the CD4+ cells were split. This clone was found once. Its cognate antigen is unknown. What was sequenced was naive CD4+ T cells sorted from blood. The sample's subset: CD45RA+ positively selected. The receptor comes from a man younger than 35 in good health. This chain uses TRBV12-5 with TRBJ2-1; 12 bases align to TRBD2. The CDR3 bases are TGTGCTAGTGGCGGACTAGCGGGATTTTTGGTCAATGAGCAGTTCTTC. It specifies CASGGLAGFLVNEQFF. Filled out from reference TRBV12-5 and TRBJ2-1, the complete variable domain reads DARVTQTPRHKVTEMGQEVTMRCQPILGHNTVFWYRQTMMQGLELLAYFRNRAPLDDSGMPKDRFSAEMPDATLATLKIQPSEPRDSAVYFCASGGLAGFLVNEQFFGPGTRLTVL.